This T cell receptor beta chain was identified during a study of beta chain features in type 1 diabetes. Study results and limitations: Fewer junction insertions and more nucleotide deletions appeared in type 1 diabetes patients. Across all four CD4+ subsets, people with type 1 diabetes showed modestly shorter TCRB CDR3s.

This clone was counted between two and nine times. Its antigen is unidentified. The study reverse transcribed the entire isolated RNA, so it sequenced expressed TCRB transcripts. The table came from immunoSEQ multiplex PCR; TCRdb's copy has only in-frame clones and leaves some out. The table lists tens of thousands of clones, about 40% of them singletons. This CDR3 contains 17 residues. V lost 0 bases and J lost 0, with 13 bases in between. CDR1 is SGDLS, CDR2 YYNGEE, per germline. The genes are TRBV9 and TRBJ2-1, with D possibly matching TRBD2 (6 bases). This TCR came from a man younger than 40 with type 1 diabetes. Sequencing was performed on Tregs from blood. CDR3 loop: CASSVGGELDSYNEQFF. CDR3 DNA: TGTGCCAGCAGCGTAGGGGGGGAACTTGACTCCTACAATGAGCAGTTCTTC.